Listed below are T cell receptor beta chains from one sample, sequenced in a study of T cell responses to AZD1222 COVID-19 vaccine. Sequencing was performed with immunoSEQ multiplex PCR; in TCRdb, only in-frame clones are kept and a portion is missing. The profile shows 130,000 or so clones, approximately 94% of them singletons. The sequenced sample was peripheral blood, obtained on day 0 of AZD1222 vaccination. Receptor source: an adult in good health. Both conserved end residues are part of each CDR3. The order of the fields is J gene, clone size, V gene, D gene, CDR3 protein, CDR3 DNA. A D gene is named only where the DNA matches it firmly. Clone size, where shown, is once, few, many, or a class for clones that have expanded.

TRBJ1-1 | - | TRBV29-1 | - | CSVGGLLGDTEAFF | TGCAGCGTTGGGGGGTTACTTGGGGATACTGAAGCTTTCTTT
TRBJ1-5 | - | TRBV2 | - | CASSGPGQTYSNQPQHF | TGTGCCAGCAGTGGCCCGGGACAAACTTATAGCAATCAGCCCCAGCATTTT
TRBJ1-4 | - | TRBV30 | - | CAWTRHTVTNEKLFF | TGTGCCTGGACACGCCACACCGTAACTAATGAAAAACTGTTTTTT
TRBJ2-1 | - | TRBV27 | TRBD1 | CASSFLGQGSNEQFF | TGTGCCAGCAGTTTCCTGGGACAGGGGAGCAATGAGCAGTTCTTC
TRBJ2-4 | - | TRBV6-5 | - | CASSENIQYF | TGTGCCAGCAGCGAAAACATTCAGTACTTC
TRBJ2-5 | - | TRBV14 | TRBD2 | CASSQAGLTASGSGQTQYF | TGTGCCAGCAGCCAGGCCGGGTTGACCGCTAGCGGGAGTGGTCAGACCCAGTACTTC
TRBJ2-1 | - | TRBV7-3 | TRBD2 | CASSLVAGNEQFF | TGTGCCAGCAGCTTGGTAGCGGGCAATGAGCAGTTCTTC
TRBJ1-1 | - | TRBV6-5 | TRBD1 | CASSYTRGANTEAFF | TGTGCCAGCAGTTACACCAGGGGGGCGAACACTGAAGCTTTCTTT
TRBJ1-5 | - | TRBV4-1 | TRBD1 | CASSQAGQGGYSNQPQHF | TGCGCCAGCAGCCAAGCTGGACAGGGAGGGTATAGCAATCAGCCCCAGCATTTT
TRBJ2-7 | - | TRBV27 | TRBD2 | CASSLFPSGPYEQYF | TGTGCCAGCAGTTTATTCCCTAGCGGCCCCTACGAGCAGTACTTC
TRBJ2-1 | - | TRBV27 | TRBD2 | CASSFSTSGDSYNEQFF | TGTGCCAGCAGTTTTTCCACTAGCGGGGACTCCTACAATGAGCAGTTCTTC
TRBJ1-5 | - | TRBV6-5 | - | CASSKYGPQEPQHF | TGTGCCAGCAGTAAATACGGTCCCCAGGAGCCCCAGCATTTT
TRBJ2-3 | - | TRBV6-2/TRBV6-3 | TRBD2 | CASSSKAGAGGHTDTQYF | TGTGCCAGCAGTTCGAAAGCGGGAGCGGGAGGGCACACAGATACGCAGTATTTT
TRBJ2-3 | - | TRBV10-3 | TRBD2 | CAITGRARDTQYF | TGTGCCATCACCGGGAGGGCCCGGGATACGCAGTATTTT
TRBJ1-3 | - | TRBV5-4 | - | CASSLEGSSGNTIYF | TGTGCCAGCAGCTTGGAAGGGAGCTCTGGAAACACCATATATTTT
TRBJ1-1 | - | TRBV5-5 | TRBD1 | CASSASDRGRISEAFF | TGTGCCAGCAGCGCCTCGGACAGGGGGCGAATATCTGAAGCTTTCTTT
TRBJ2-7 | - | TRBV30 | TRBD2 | CAWAGGPVYEQYF | TGTGCCTGGGCGGGAGGACCGGTTTACGAGCAGTACTTC
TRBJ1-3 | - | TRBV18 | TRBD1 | CASSRDSSGNTIYF | TGTGCCAGCTCCCGGGACAGCTCTGGAAACACCATATATTTT
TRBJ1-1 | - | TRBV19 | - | CASSIGQRGTEAFF | TGTGCCAGTAGTATTGGACAAAGAGGGACTGAAGCTTTCTTT
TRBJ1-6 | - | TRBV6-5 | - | CASSYSRGGNSPLHF | TGTGCCAGCAGTTACTCAAGAGGGGGTAATTCACCCCTCCACTTT
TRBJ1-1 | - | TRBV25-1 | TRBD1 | CASKGGQGDTEAFF | TGTGCCAGCAAGGGGGGCCAGGGGGACACTGAAGCTTTCTTT
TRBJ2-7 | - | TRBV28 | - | CASSLLRQREQYF | TGTGCCAGCAGTTTACTTAGACAAAGGGAGCAGTACTTC
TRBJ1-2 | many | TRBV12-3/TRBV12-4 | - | CASRFNYGYTF | TGTGCCAGCAGATTTAACTATGGCTACACCTTC
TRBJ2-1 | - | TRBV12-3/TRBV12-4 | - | CASSFVAIEQFF | TGTGCCAGCAGTTTTGTAGCAATTGAGCAGTTCTTC
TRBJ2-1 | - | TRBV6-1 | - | CASSEFIGTNNEQFF | TGTGCCAGCAGTGAATTTATTGGTACAAACAATGAGCAGTTCTTC
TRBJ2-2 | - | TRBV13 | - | CASSWTDNANTGELFF | TGTGCCAGCAGCTGGACGGACAACGCGAACACCGGGGAGCTGTTTTTT
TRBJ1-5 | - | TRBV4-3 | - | CASSQVFDGNQPQHF | TGCGCCAGCAGCCAAGTGTTTGATGGCAATCAGCCCCAGCATTTT
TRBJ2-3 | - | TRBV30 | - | CAWKGSIWTDTQYF | TGTGCCTGGAAGGGGAGTATTTGGACAGATACGCAGTATTTT
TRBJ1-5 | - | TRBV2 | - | CASSEGWNQPQHF | TGTGCCAGCAGTGAAGGGTGGAATCAGCCCCAGCATTTT
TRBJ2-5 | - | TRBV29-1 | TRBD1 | CSCEGAVRETQYF | TGCAGCTGCGAGGGGGCTGTCAGAGAGACCCAGTACTTC
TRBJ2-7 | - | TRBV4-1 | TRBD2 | CASSHTRLAGGPDRKYEQYF | TGCGCCAGCAGCCACACTAGACTAGCGGGAGGGCCTGATCGGAAATACGAGCAGTACTTC
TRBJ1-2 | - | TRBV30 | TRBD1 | CAWQSQGANYGYTF | TGTGCCTGGCAATCACAGGGGGCAAACTATGGCTACACCTTC
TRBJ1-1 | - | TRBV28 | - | CASRDPNTEAFF | TGTGCCAGCAGGGACCCGAACACTGAAGCTTTCTTT
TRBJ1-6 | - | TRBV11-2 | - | CASSLGSLLHF | TGTGCCAGCAGCTTAGGTTCGTTACTCCACTTT
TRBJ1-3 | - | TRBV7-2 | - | CASSTDMFRNTIYF | TGTGCCAGCAGCACCGACATGTTTCGGAACACCATATATTTT
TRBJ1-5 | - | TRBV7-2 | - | CASSSRKGQPQHF | TGTGCCAGCAGCTCGCGGAAGGGTCAGCCCCAGCATTTT
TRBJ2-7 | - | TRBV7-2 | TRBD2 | CASSPRASGRGPYEQYF | TGTGCCAGCAGTCCACGGGCTAGCGGGAGGGGCCCCTACGAGCAGTACTTC
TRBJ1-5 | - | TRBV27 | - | CASSARATTPQPQHF | TGTGCCAGCAGTGCCCGGGCTACAACCCCACAGCCCCAGCATTTT
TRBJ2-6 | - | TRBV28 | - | CASSLDSHPGANVLTF | TGTGCCAGCAGTTTAGACAGCCACCCTGGGGCCAACGTCCTGACTTTC
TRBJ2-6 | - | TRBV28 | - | CASRTGGVLSGANVLTF | TGTGCCAGCCGTACAGGGGGGGTGTTGTCTGGGGCCAACGTCCTGACTTTC
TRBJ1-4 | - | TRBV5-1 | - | CASGRGSTNEKLFF | TGCGCCAGCGGGAGGGGTTCAACTAATGAAAAACTGTTTTTT
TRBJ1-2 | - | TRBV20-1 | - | CSASAQQDNYGYTF | TGCAGTGCTAGTGCCCAACAGGATAACTATGGCTACACCTTC
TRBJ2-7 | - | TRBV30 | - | CAWSKQGPGEQYF | TGTGCCTGGAGTAAGCAGGGGCCCGGGGAGCAGTACTTC
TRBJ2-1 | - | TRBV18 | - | CASSPPGVSSYNEQFF | TGTGCCAGCTCACCACCCGGCGTGAGCTCCTACAATGAGCAGTTCTTC
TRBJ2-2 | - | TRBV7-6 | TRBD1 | CASRESQGAGTGELFF | TGTGCCAGCAGGGAGAGCCAGGGGGCGGGCACCGGGGAGCTGTTTTTT
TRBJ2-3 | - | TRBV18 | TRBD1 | CASSPMQGGTDTQYF | TGTGCCAGCTCACCAATGCAGGGGGGCACAGATACGCAGTATTTT
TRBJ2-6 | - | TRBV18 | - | CASSPLIGARKEKRSGANVLTF | TGTGCCAGCTCACCTTTAATAGGGGCCCGGAAAGAGAAACGCTCTGGGGCCAACGTCCTGACTTTC
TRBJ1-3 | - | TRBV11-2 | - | CASSLALGTSGNTIYF | TGTGCCAGCAGCTTAGCGCTTGGGACCTCTGGAAACACCATATATTTT
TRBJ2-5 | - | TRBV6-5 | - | CASSLTRAGETQYF | TGTGCCAGCAGTTTGACCAGGGCGGGAGAGACCCAGTACTTC
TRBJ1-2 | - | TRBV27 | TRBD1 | CASSSYGTGNYGYTF | TGTGCCAGCAGTTCCTACGGGACAGGGAACTATGGCTACACCTTC
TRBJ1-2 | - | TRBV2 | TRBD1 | CASRYDRGEGYTF | TGTGCCAGCAGATACGACAGGGGGGAAGGCTACACCTTC